Described below is a single T cell receptor beta chain sequence and its context. What it binds is not known. The data were obtained in a study of cytotoxic CD8 clonotypes in ibrutinib-treated CLL. The CDR3 length is 16 residues. Germline CDR1 reads MNHEY; CDR2 reads SMNVEV (reference sequence). J gave up 4 bases and V 5 bases, and 8 bases lay outside the gene matches. Notes on the study in general: Among the clonotypes, public ones were uncommon and contracted or held stable on treatment.

With sequencing, the targeted depth ranged from 1 in 200,000 to 1 in 1 million T cells. Sequencing was performed with immunoSEQ multiplex PCR; in TCRdb, only in-frame clones are kept and a portion is missing. The sample lists around 76,000 clones, over 80% occurring once. This TCR was recovered from a human donor with chronic lymphocytic leukemia. The chain couples TRBV27 to TRBJ1-5; 10 bases map to TRBD1. Sequences were derived from PBMCs, sampled after 24 months of ibrutinib treatment. The CDR3 spells CASSPWTGGGNQPQHF. The CDR3 DNA follows: TGTGCCAGCAGTCCATGGACAGGGGGAGGGAATCAGCCCCAGCATTTT.